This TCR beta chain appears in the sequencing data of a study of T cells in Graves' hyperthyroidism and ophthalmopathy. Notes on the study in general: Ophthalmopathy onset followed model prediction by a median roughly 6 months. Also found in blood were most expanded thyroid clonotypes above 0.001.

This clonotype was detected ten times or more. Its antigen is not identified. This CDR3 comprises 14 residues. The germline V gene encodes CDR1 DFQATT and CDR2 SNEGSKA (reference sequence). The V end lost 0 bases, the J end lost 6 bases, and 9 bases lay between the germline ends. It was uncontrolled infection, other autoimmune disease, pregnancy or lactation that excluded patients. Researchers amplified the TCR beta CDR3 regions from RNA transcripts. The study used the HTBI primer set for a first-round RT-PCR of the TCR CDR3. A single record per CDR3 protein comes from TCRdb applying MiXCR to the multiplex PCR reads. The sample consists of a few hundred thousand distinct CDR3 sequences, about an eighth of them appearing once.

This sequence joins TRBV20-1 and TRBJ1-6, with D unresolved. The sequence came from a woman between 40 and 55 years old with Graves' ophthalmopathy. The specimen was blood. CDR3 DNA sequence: TGCAGTGCTAGAGAGCGGTTACTTAATTCACCCCTCCACTTT. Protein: CSARERLLNSPLHF.